This T cell receptor beta chain originates from a study of PD-1 blockade in classical Hodgkin lymphoma. Every patient relapsed after autologous stem cell transplantation, and brentuximab vedotin exposure varied. The sample holds one count of this clone. The germline V gene has CDR1 LGHNA and CDR2 YSLEER. V was cut by 1 base and J by 2 bases, with 12 bases left in between. The CDR3 is 16 amino acids. Data came from immunoSEQ multiplex PCR; TCRdb stores just in-frame clones and leaves some out. Here the sample spans 20,000 to 25,000 clones, approximately 74% being singletons. The clonotype comes from a human donor with classical Hodgkin lymphoma. The input for sequencing was peripheral blood mononuclear cells (PBMCs), taken at baseline. The chain has TRBV4-3 and TRBJ1-3, with D unresolved. This CDR3 is CASSQVGLEPGNTIYF. CDR3 nucleotide sequence: TGCGCCAGCAGCCAAGTGGGATTAGAACCTGGAAACACCATATATTTT.